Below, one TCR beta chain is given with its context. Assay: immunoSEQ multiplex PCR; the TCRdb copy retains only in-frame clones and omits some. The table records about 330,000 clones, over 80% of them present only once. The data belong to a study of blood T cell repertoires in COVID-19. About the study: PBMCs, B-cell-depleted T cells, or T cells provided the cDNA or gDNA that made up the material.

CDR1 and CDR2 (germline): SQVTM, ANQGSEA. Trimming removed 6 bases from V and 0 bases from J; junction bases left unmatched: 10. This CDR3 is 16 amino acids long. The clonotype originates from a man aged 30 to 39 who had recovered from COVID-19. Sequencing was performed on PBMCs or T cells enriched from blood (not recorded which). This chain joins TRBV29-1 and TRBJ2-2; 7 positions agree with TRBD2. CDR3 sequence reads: CSVALWSGANTGELFF. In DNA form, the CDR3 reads TGCAGCGTGGCCCTATGGAGCGGGGCGAACACCGGGGAGCTGTTTTTT.